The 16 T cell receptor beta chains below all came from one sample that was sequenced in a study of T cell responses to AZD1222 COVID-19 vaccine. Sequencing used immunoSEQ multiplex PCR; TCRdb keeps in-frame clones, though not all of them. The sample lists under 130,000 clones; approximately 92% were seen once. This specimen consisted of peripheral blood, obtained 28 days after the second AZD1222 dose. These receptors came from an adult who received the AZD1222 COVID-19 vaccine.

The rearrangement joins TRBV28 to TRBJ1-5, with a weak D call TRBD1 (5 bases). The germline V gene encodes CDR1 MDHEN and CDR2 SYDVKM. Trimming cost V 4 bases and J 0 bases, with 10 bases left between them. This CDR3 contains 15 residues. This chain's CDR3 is CASSSTGVSNQPQHF. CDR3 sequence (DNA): TGTGCCAGCAGTTCGACGGGGGTTAGCAATCAGCCCCAGCATTTT.

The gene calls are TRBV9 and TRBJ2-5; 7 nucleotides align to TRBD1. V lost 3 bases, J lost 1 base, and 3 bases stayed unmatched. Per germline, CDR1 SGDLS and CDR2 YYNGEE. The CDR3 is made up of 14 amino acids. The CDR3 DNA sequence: TGTGCCAGCAGCGAGGGACAGAGCCAAGAGACCCAGTACTTC. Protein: CASSEGQSQETQYF.

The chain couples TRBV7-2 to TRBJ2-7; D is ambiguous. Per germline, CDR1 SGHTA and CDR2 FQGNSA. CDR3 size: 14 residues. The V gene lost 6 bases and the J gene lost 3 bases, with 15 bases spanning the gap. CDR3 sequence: CASSTSSWDYEQYF. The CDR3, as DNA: TGTGCCAGCAGTACAAGTAGCTGGGACTACGAGCAGTACTTC.

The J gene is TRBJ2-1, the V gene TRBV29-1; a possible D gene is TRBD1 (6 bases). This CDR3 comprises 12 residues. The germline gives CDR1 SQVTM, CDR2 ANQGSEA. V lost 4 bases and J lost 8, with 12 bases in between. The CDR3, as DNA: TGCAGCGTTGGATTAAGGGGGTATGAGCAGTTCTTC. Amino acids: CSVGLRGYEQFF.

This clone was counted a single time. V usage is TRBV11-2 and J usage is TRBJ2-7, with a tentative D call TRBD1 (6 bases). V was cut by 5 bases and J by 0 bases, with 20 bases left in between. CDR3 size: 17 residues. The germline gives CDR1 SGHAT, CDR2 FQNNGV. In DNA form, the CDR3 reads TGTGCCAGCAGCCCGGAAGGATACAGGGACGCCTCCTACGAGCAGTACTTC. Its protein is CASSPEGYRDASYEQYF.

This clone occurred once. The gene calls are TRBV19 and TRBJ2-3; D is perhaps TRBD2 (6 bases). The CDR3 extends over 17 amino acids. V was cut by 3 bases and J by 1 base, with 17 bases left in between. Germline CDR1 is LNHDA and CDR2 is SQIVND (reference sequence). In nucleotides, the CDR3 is TGTGCCAGTAGTATGGGGGGTCTCCAGTGGGGCACAGATACGCAGTATTTT. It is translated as CASSMGGLQWGTDTQYF. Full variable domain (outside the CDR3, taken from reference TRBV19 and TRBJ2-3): DGGITQSPKYLFRKEGQNVTLSCEQNLNHDAMYWYRQDPGQGLRLIYYSQIVNDFQKGDIAEGYSVSREKKESFPLTVTSAQKNPTAFYLCASSMGGLQWGTDTQYFGPGTRLTVL.

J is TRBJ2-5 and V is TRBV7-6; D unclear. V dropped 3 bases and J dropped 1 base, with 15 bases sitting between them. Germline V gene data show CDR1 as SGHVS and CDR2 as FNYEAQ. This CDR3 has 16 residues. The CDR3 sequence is CASSFGPPPRQETQYF. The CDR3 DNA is TGTGCCAGCAGCTTTGGACCCCCACCCCGCCAAGAGACCCAGTACTTC.

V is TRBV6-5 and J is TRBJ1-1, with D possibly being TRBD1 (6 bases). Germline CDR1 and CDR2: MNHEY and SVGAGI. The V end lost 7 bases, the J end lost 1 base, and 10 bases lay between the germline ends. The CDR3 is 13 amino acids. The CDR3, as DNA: TGTGCCAGCACCTTACAGGGGAACACTGAAGCTTTCTTT. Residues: CASTLQGNTEAFF.

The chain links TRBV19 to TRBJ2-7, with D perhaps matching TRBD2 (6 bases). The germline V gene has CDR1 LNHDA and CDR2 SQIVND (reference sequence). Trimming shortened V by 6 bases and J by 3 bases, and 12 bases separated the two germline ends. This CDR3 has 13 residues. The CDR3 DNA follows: TGTGCCAGTAGCCTGGGACTTAACTACGAGCAGTACTTC. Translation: CASSLGLNYEQYF.

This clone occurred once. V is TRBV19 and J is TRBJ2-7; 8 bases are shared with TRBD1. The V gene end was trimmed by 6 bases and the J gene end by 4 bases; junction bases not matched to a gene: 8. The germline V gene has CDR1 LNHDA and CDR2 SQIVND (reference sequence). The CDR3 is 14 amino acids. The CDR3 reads CASSKSTGEYEQYF. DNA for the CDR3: TGTGCCAGTAGCAAATCGACAGGGGAGTACGAGCAGTACTTC.

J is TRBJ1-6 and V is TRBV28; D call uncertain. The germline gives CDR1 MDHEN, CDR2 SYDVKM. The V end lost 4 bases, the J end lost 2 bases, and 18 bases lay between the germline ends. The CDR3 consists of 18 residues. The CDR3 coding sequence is TGTGCCAGCAGTTACGAGGGAGTGGGAATGACCTATAATTCACCCCTCCACTTT. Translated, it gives CASSYEGVGMTYNSPLHF.

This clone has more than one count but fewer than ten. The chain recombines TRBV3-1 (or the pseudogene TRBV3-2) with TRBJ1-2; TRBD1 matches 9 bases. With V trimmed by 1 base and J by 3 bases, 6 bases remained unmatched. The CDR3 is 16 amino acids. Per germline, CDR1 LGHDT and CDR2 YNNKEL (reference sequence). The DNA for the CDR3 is TGTGCCAGCAGCCAAGCCTTTCGGGACAGGGACTATGGCTACACCTTC. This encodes CASSQAFRDRDYGYTF.

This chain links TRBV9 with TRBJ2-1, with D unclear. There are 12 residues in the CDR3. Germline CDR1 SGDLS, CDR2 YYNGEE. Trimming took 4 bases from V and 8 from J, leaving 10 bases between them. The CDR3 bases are TGTGCCAGCAGCCACATAACGGATGAGCAGTTCTTC. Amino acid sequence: CASSHITDEQFF.

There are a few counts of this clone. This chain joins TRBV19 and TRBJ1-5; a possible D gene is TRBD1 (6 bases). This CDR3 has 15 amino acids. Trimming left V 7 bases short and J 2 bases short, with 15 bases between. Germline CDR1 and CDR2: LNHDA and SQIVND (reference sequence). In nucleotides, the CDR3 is TGTGCCAGTACCCCGGGAGGGGGTGGCAATCAGCCCCAGCATTTT. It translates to CASTPGGGGNQPQHF. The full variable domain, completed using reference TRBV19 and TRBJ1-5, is DGGITQSPKYLFRKEGQNVTLSCEQNLNHDAMYWYRQDPGQGLRLIYYSQIVNDFQKGDIAEGYSVSREKKESFPLTVTSAQKNPTAFYLCASTPGGGGNQPQHFGDGTRLSIL.

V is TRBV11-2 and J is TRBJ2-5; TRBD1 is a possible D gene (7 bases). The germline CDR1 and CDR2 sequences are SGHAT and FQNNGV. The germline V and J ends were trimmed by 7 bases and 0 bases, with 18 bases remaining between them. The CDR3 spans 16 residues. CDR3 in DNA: TGTGCCAGCAACCTGGGGGCAGGGGGGAACCAAGAGACCCAGTACTTC. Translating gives CASNLGAGGNQETQYF. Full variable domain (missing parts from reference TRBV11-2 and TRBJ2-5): EAGVAQSPRYKIIEKRQSVAFWCNPISGHATLYWYQQILGQGPKLLIQFQNNGVVDDSQLPKDRFSAERLKGVDSTLKIQPAKLEDSAVYLCASNLGAGGNQETQYFGPGTRLLVL.

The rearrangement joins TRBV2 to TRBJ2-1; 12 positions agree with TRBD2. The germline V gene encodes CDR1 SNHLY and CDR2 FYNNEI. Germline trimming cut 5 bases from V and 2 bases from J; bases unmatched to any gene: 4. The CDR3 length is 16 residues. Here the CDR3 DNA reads TGTGCCAGCAGTCGGTCTAGCGGGAGGGCCTACAATGAGCAGTTCTTC. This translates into CASSRSSGRAYNEQFF.